This T cell receptor (beta chain) came from a study of Tregs in tolerant kidney transplant recipients. Study results and limitations: The small number of patients limits these findings pending further validation. Antigen-driven expansion was suggested because donor-specific Tregs expanded more than all Tregs in tolerant patients. Expanding Tregs on activated donor B cells appeared to best identify donor-specific TCRbeta clones.

About this clone itself: The antigen is unknown. The sequenced fragment ends 3 residues before the CDR3 boundary, so the rest is inferred from the germline J gene.

Unstimulated Tregs (CD4+CD25+CD127-) and CD4+CD25- non-Tregs were sorted from PBMCs. The method was immunoSEQ multiplex PCR; TCRdb's version includes in-frame clones alone and lacks a portion of them. Found here are tens of thousands of clones; the top ten clones hold about 0.83%. CDR1 KGHSH and CDR2 LQKENI come from the germline V gene. This CDR3 spans 16 amino acids. The V end was cut by 1 base, the J end by 5 bases, with 15 bases between. This material consisted of CD4+ T cells from blood, taken before the transplant. The chain joins TRBV18 to TRBJ2-1; perhaps TRBD1 as D (6 bases). This sequence was found in a human donor who received a combined kidney and bone marrow transplant. Incomplete CDR3 DNA: TGTGCCAGCTCACCACGCGTTAGCTGGGACAACAATGAG. This encodes CASSPRVSWDNNE. The CDR3 in full is CASSPRVSWDNNEQFF.